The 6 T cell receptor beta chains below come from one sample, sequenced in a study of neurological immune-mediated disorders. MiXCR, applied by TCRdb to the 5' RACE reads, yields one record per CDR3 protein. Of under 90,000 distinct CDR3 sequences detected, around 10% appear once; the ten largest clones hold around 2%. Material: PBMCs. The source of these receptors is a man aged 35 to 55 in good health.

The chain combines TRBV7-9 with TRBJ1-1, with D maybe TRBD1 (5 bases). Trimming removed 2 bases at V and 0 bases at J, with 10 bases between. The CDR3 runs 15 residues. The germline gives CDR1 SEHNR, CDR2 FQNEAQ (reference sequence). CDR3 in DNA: TGTGCCAGCAGCTTATATGGGGGAGTGAACACTGAAGCTTTCTTT. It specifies CASSLYGGVNTEAFF.

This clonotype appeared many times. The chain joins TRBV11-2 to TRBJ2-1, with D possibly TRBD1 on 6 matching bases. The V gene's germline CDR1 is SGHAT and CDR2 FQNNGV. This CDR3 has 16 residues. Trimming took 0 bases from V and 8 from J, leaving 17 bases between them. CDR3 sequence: CASSLEFRGAWDEQFF. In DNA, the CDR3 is TGTGCCAGCAGCTTAGAGTTCAGGGGCGCTTGGGATGAGCAGTTCTTC.

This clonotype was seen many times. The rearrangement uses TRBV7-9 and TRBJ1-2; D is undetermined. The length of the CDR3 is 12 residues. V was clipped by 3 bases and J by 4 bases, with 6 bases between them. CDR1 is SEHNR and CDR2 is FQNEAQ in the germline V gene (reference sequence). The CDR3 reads CASSLTAYGYTF. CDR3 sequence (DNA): TGTGCCAGCAGCTTGACCGCCTATGGCTACACCTTC.

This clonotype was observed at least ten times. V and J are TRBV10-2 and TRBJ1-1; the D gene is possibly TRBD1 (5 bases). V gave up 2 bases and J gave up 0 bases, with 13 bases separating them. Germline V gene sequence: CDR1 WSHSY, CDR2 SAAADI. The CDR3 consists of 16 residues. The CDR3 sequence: CASSEGTGFMNTEAFF. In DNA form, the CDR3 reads TGCGCCAGCAGTGAGGGGACGGGATTCATGAACACTGAAGCTTTCTTT.

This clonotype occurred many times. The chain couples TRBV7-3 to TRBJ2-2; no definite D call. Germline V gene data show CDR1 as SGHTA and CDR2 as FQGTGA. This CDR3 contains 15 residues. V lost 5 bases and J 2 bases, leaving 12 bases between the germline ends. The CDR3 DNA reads TGTGCCAGCAGCCCCTGGTCGTTAAACACCGGGGAGCTGTTTTTT. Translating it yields CASSPWSLNTGELFF.

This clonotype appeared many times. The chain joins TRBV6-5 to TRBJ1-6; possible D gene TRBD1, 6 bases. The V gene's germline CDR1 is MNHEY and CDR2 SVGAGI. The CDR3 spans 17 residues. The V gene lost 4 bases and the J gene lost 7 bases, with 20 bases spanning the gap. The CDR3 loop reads CASSSLTGENLNSPLHF. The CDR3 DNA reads TGTGCCAGCAGTTCTCTGACAGGAGAGAACCTAAATTCACCCCTCCACTTT.